This T cell receptor (beta chain) was retrieved from a study of shared clonotypes between healthy human individuals. Notes on the study in general: It was the few donors that limited the genetic and exposure-history diversity represented. Across four donors, naive CD4 shared 5% to 5.5%, naive CD8 3.5% to 4%, memory CD4 about 2.4%, memory CD8 around 0.36%.

This clone was seen just once. The antigen remains unidentified. CD45RA+ naive and CD45RA-negative memory subsets were separated from CD4+ cells. TCRdb's copy holds only in-frame clones and misses some; the assay was immunoSEQ multiplex PCR. The data show 950,000 to 1,100,000 clones, around 76% seen once. The sequence came from a man between 18 and 29 years old in good health. The sequencing sample was made of memory CD4+ T cells sorted from blood. Stated subset: CD45RA-negative fraction.

Here the CDR3 DNA reads TGTGCCAGCAGCTCGACCGGGCCAAATTCACCCCTCCACTTT. Protein: CASSSTGPNSPLHF. The chain is built from TRBV11-2 and TRBJ1-6; D not certain. Germline loops: CDR1 SGHAT, CDR2 FQNNGV. The CDR3 consists of 14 residues. The V gene lost 4 bases and the J gene lost 7 bases, with 11 bases spanning the gap.